This T cell receptor (beta chain) emerged from a study of cytomegalovirus exposure and HLA in healthy donors. Study summary: The 95 to 150 validation repertoires used a platform that matched the one used for the roughly 700 first-cohort repertoires, as a later analysis reported.

The CDR3 length is 14 residues. The V end was cut by 0 bases, the J end by 5 bases, with 11 bases between. From germline, CDR1 is SGHDT and CDR2 YYEEEE. Measured with immunoSEQ multiplex PCR; TCRdb has only the in-frame clones, and not every one. Here the sample spans fewer than 150,000 clones, approximately 88% being singletons. Sequencing was performed on PBMCs. The clonotype was recovered from a man in his late teens or twenties in good health and CMV-seronegative. The chain recombines TRBV5-6 with TRBJ1-2, with unresolved D. CDR3 coding DNA: TGTGCCAGCAGCTTGGTGGGCAGAGAGTATGGCTACACCTTC. It specifies CASSLVGREYGYTF.